Listed below are T cell receptor beta chains from one sample, sequenced in a study of cytomegalovirus exposure and HLA in healthy donors. The protocol was immunoSEQ multiplex PCR, while the TCRdb copy is restricted to in-frame clones and leaves out a portion. This table has 150,000 or so clones, approximately 84% appearing once. Material for sequencing was PBMCs. The receptors shown here come from a man aged 25 to 45 in good health and CMV-seropositive. CDR3s include the opening cysteine and the closing phenylalanine or tryptophan. Fields, in order: clone size, V gene, D gene, J gene, CDR3 protein, CDR3 DNA. A D gene is named only where the DNA matches it firmly. Size tells how often a clone was seen (once, few, many) or the class of an expanded clone, and some rows leave it out.

clone_size: NA; v_call: TRBV5-6; d_call: TRBD1; j_call: TRBJ2-2; cdr3_aa: CASSLGTGHTGELFF; cdr3_nt: TGTGCCAGCAGCTTGGGGACAGGGCACACCGGGGAGCTGTTTTTT
clone_size: NA; v_call: TRBV5-6; d_call: TRBD1; j_call: TRBJ2-7; cdr3_aa: CASSSTGTGLSYEQYF; cdr3_nt: TGTGCCAGCAGCAGCACCGGGACAGGTCTCTCCTACGAGCAGTACTTC
clone_size: NA; v_call: TRBV6-5; d_call: NA; j_call: TRBJ1-5; cdr3_aa: CASSRSKGGRPQHF; cdr3_nt: TGTGCCAGCAGCCGCTCAAAGGGGGGGCGGCCCCAGCATTTT
clone_size: once; v_call: TRBV2; d_call: NA; j_call: TRBJ2-5; cdr3_aa: CASSARDDQYF; cdr3_nt: TGTGCCAGCAGCGCTAGAGATGACCAGTACTTC
clone_size: few; v_call: TRBV9; d_call: NA; j_call: TRBJ1-1; cdr3_aa: CASSSIMNTEAFF; cdr3_nt: TGTGCCAGCAGCTCCATCATGAACACTGAAGCTTTCTTT
clone_size: NA; v_call: TRBV9; d_call: TRBD1; j_call: TRBJ2-1; cdr3_aa: CASSVGGQGHNEQFF; cdr3_nt: TGTGCCAGCAGCGTAGGGGGACAGGGCCACAATGAGCAGTTCTTC
clone_size: NA; v_call: TRBV5-1; d_call: TRBD1; j_call: TRBJ2-1; cdr3_aa: CASSLPPGGMGNEQFF; cdr3_nt: TGCGCCAGCAGCTTACCGCCAGGGGGCATGGGGAATGAGCAGTTCTTC
clone_size: NA; v_call: TRBV19; d_call: NA; j_call: TRBJ1-2; cdr3_aa: CASSYSPGNYGYTF; cdr3_nt: TGTGCCAGTAGTTATTCCCCAGGTAACTATGGCTACACCTTC
clone_size: NA; v_call: TRBV6-1; d_call: NA; j_call: TRBJ2-6; cdr3_aa: CASNSGGSGANVLTF; cdr3_nt: TGTGCCAGCAATTCGGGTGGCTCTGGGGCCAACGTCCTGACTTTC
clone_size: NA; v_call: TRBV6-6; d_call: TRBD1; j_call: TRBJ1-6; cdr3_aa: CASSYRTGESSPLHF; cdr3_nt: TGTGCCAGCAGTTACCGGACAGGGGAGAGTTCACCCCTCCACTTT
clone_size: NA; v_call: TRBV5-1; d_call: NA; j_call: TRBJ2-3; cdr3_aa: CASSLLRDRGTDTQYF; cdr3_nt: TGCGCCAGCAGCTTGTTGCGGGATCGGGGCACAGATACGCAGTATTTT
clone_size: once; v_call: TRBV19; d_call: NA; j_call: TRBJ2-1; cdr3_aa: CASRAVGQGEFF; cdr3_nt: TGTGCCAGTAGGGCCGTCGGGCAGGGTGAGTTCTTC
clone_size: NA; v_call: TRBV9; d_call: TRBD1; j_call: TRBJ1-6; cdr3_aa: CASSVAPQGADSPLHF; cdr3_nt: TGTGCCAGCAGCGTAGCCCCCCAGGGGGCAGATTCACCCCTCCACTTT
clone_size: NA; v_call: TRBV10-3; d_call: TRBD1; j_call: TRBJ2-3; cdr3_aa: CAITESRDRYTDTQYF; cdr3_nt: TGTGCCATCACCGAGAGCCGGGACAGGTACACAGATACGCAGTATTTT